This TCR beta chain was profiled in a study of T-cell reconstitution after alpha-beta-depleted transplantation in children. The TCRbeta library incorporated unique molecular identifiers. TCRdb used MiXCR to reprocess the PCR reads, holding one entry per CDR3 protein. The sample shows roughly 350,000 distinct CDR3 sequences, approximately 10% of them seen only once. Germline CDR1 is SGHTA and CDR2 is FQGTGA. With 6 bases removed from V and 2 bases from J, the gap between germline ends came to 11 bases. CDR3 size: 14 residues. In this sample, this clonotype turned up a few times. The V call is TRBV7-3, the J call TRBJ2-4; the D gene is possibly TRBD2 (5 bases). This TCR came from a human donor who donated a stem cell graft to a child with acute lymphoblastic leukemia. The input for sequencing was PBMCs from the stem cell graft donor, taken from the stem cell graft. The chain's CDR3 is CASRPGGTKNIQYF. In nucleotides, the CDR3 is TGTGCCAGCAGACCCGGAGGAACCAAAAACATTCAGTACTTC.